A selection of T cell receptor beta chains follows, all from one sample in a study of lymphopenia after photon versus proton radiotherapy. Only in-frame clones appear in the TCRdb table, and some are missing; sequencing was by immunoSEQ multiplex PCR. The sample has tens of thousands of clones; 94% are singletons. The specimen was peripheral blood, collected from a patient treated with photon-based radiotherapy. These receptors were collected from a woman aged 45 to 65 with cholangiocarcinoma. Each CDR3 is given with its conserved first and last residue. D genes are given only for firm matches. Not every row has a clone size; where given, it reads once, few, many or a size class.

v_gene,j_gene,abundance,d_gene,CDR3nt,CDR3aa
TRBV7-9,TRBJ1-1,-,-,TGTGCCAGCAGCCCCTCGGGGAGAGCTACTGAAGCTTTCTTT,CASSPSGRATEAFF
TRBV2,TRBJ1-1,few,-,TGTGCCAGCAGTGTGGGGGGGAACACTGAAGCTTTCTTT,CASSVGGNTEAFF
TRBV5-5,TRBJ1-6,few,-,TGTGCCAGCAGCTTGGGGCTCCTCCGGGGGTCACCCCTCCACTTT,CASSLGLLRGSPLHF
TRBV10-3,TRBJ1-4,-,-,TGTGCCATCAGTGCCCGGGACAACAATGAAAAACTGTTTTTT,CAISARDNNEKLFF
TRBV5-4,TRBJ1-1,-,-,TGTGCCAGCAGCCTGCCTTCGGGGGCCTGGGACACTGAAGCTTTCTTT,CASSLPSGAWDTEAFF
TRBV7-2,TRBJ2-7,-,-,TGTGCCAGCAGCTTAGAAGGAGGGTTCCCCTACGAGCAGTACTTC,CASSLEGGFPYEQYF
TRBV27,TRBJ2-3,-,-,TGTGCCAGCAGTTTTAGAGGGGGGTCCCTAAATACGCAGTATTTT,CASSFRGGSLNTQYF
TRBV5-6,TRBJ2-7,-,-,TGTGCCAGCAGCTTGGGGTGGAACTACGAGCAGTACTTC,CASSLGWNYEQYF
TRBV10-3,TRBJ2-3,-,-,TGTGCCATCAGTGACGGGCCTAGGCTAGCCCTTGGGAACACAGATACGCAGTATTTT,CAISDGPRLALGNTDTQYF
TRBV10-1,TRBJ1-1,-,-,TGCGCCAGCAGTGATAGGGACGAACCGCCTGAAGCTTTCTTT,CASSDRDEPPEAFF
TRBV4-1,TRBJ1-1,-,-,TGCGCCAGCAGCCAAGATCGAGGCGTGGTTGAAGCTTTCTTT,CASSQDRGVVEAFF
TRBV7-9,TRBJ2-3,-,-,TGTGCCAGCAGCCCGCAGAGGACTAGCACAGATACGCAGTATTTT,CASSPQRTSTDTQYF
TRBV19,TRBJ1-3,once,-,TGTGCCAGTAGTATCGTGAGGGGATCTGGAAACACCATATATTTT,CASSIVRGSGNTIYF
TRBV19,TRBJ2-1,-,-,TGTGCCAGTACGAGCCAAAGCTACAATGAGCAGTTCTTC,CASTSQSYNEQFF
TRBV5-4,TRBJ2-7,-,-,TGTGCCAGCAGCAACTTGGGGCAGGGGTCCGACGAGCAGTACTTC,CASSNLGQGSDEQYF
TRBV7-8,TRBJ2-3,-,-,TGTGCCAGCAGCCCCGGGGCGGGTTACGATACGCAGTATTTT,CASSPGAGYDTQYF
TRBV9,TRBJ2-3,once,TRBD1,TGTGCCAGCAGCTTTACGGGACAGGGGGGCACAGATACGCAGTATTTT,CASSFTGQGGTDTQYF
TRBV14,TRBJ2-7,-,-,TGTGCCAGCAGCCGAGCGACGACACGGTCCTACGAGCAGTACTTC,CASSRATTRSYEQYF
TRBV6-1,TRBJ1-5,once,TRBD1,TGTGCCAGCAGGACGACAGGGGGCCGGCAGCCCCAGCATTTT,CASRTTGGRQPQHF
TRBV27,TRBJ2-7,-,TRBD1,TGTGCCAGCAGTTGGACAGGGAAAGGTAGGGCCTACGAGCAGTACTTC,CASSWTGKGRAYEQYF
TRBV10-2,TRBJ2-2,-,-,TGCGCCAGCAGTGAGTCAATCGGGACCGGGGAGCTGTTTTTT,CASSESIGTGELFF
TRBV18,TRBJ2-2,-,-,TGTGCCAGCTCACCACCGGAACGGACCGGGGAGCTGTTTTTT,CASSPPERTGELFF
TRBV10-1,TRBJ2-7,-,-,TGCGCCAGCAGTCCATCTCCGTACGAGCAGTACTTC,CASSPSPYEQYF
TRBV4-1,TRBJ1-1,-,-,TGCGCCAGCAGCCAAGGGGGCATCTCTGAAGCTTTCTTT,CASSQGGISEAFF
TRBV4-3,TRBJ1-4,-,-,TGCGCCAGCAGCCCGGGGTCCTGGGGAGCTAATGAAAAACTGTTTTTT,CASSPGSWGANEKLFF
TRBV5-1,TRBJ1-1,-,-,TGCGCCAGCAGCTTGGCCTCGGGGAAGCCGGGAGCTTTCTTT,CASSLASGKPGAFF
TRBV7-2,TRBJ2-5,once,TRBD1,TGTGCCAGCAGCTGGGGACAGGGTGGTGAGACCCAGTACTTC,CASSWGQGGETQYF
TRBV5-4,TRBJ1-3,-,-,TGTGCCAGCAGCTTGGGGCCAAGCTCTGGAAACACCATATATTTT,CASSLGPSSGNTIYF
TRBV5-1,TRBJ2-1,once,TRBD1,TGCGCCAGCAGCTTAACAGGGGCCCTCTCCTACAATGAGCAGTTCTTC,CASSLTGALSYNEQFF
TRBV14,TRBJ1-3,few,TRBD1,TGTGCCAGCAGCCAAGAGCGGGACAGGGCGAACACCATATATTTT,CASSQERDRANTIYF
TRBV4-3,TRBJ1-1,-,-,TGCGCCAGCAGCCAAGACTGGAGCGCGGAAAACACTGAAGCTTTCTTT,CASSQDWSAENTEAFF
TRBV11-3,TRBJ1-4,once,-,TGTGCCAGCAGCTTGGAAGCAACTAATGAAAAACTGTTTTTT,CASSLEATNEKLFF
TRBV7-2,TRBJ2-2,-,-,TGTGCCAGCAGCTTAGCGATGGGGGCATCCGGGGAGCTGTTTTTT,CASSLAMGASGELFF
TRBV5-1,TRBJ1-5,-,TRBD1,TGCGCCAGCACTAACCGGGGGACAGGGGGTCAGCCCCAGCATTTT,CASTNRGTGGQPQHF
TRBV11-2,TRBJ1-2,-,TRBD1,TGTGCCAGCAGCCTCCGACAGGGGCACGGAGGGGGCTACACCTTC,CASSLRQGHGGGYTF
TRBV6-1,TRBJ2-1,once,TRBD1,TGTGCCAGCAGTGCCTTGCAGGGGGTAGGCTACAATGAGCAGTTCTTC,CASSALQGVGYNEQFF
TRBV9,TRBJ1-5,-,-,TGTGCCAGCAGCGTAGGGCGCAATCAGCCCCAGCATTTT,CASSVGRNQPQHF